This T cell receptor beta chain was captured by sequencing in a study of high-grade serous ovarian cancer treatment subgroups. Findings and caveats of the study: Repertoire analysis covered CDR3 alone, not CDR1 or CDR2. Different patients shared almost no repertoire; same-patient tumors shared 0.11 to 0.79. Without spatial data, bulk sequencing limits insight into HGSC tumor diversity. Clonal relatedness tracked neoantigen level, and by trend copy number and mutation load.

The tumor samples were collected prior to definitive surgery or chemotherapy. A word on this clone: What it binds is not known.

The CDR3 loop spans 13 amino acids. Germline V lookup: CDR1 SEHNR, CDR2 FQNEAQ (reference sequence). Trimming shortened V by 1 base and J by 3 bases, and 6 bases separated the two germline ends. Method: immunoSEQ multiplex PCR; TCRdb's copy keeps in-frame clones and lacks some. The repertoire consists of 4,500 to 6,000 clones, with approximately 71% occurring once and the leading ten covering approximately 15%. Sequencing was done on a sample of tumor tissue. The source is a human donor with high-grade serous ovarian cancer. V gene TRBV7-9 combines with J gene TRBJ1-1; no firm D call. The CDR3 DNA reads as TGTGCCAGCAGCTTAGTCTTGGACACTGAAGCTTTCTTT. Amino acid sequence: CASSLVLDTEAFF.